What follows are 16 T cell receptor beta chains derived from one specimen sequenced in a study of shared T cell receptors in the human thymus. Only in-frame clones appear in the TCRdb table, and some are missing; sequencing was by immunoSEQ multiplex PCR. The repertoire consists of about 500,000 clones, with 75% to 80% occurring once and the leading ten covering more than 0.01%. These data were also filed under a second study, of human thymus T cells.

Sequencing was performed on thymocytes. Every receptor here comes from a boy under three years old with a congenital heart defect.

The chain carries TRBV4-3 and TRBJ2-5, with D tentatively TRBD2 (6 bases). Deletions cut 3 bases from V and 4 bases from J, with 21 bases between. CDR3 length: 17 residues. In germline, CDR1 is LGHNA, CDR2 YSLEER. DNA of the CDR3: TGCGCCAGCAGCCAGGGGGAAGGGAGGAGTAGTAGAGAGACCCAGTACTTC. It translates to CASSQGEGRSSRETQYF.

The V gene is TRBV19, the J gene TRBJ1-2; 7 bases fit TRBD1. Trimming cost V 7 bases and J 2 bases; bases outside gene matches: 1. The CDR3 totals 12 residues. Germline CDR1 reads LNHDA; CDR2 reads SQIVND (reference sequence). The chain's CDR3 is CASKDRNYGYTF. CDR3 bases: TGTGCCAGTAAGGACAGGAACTATGGCTACACCTTC.

J is TRBJ2-7 and V is TRBV30; TRBD2 matches at 7 bases. The germline V gene encodes CDR1 GTSNPN and CDR2 SVGIG (reference sequence). The J segment lost 5 bases and the V segment lost 2 bases, leaving 12 bases of the junction unmatched. The CDR3 covers 15 residues. CDR3 protein: CAWSPAGVSSHEQYF. CDR3 coding DNA: TGTGCCTGGAGTCCCGCGGGGGTATCGTCCCACGAGCAGTACTTC.

The chain recombines TRBV7-2 with TRBJ2-3, with TRBD1 identical over 8 bases. This CDR3 spans 15 amino acids. The germline V gene encodes CDR1 SGHTA and CDR2 FQGNSA. V shed 4 bases, J shed 2 bases, and the junction held 5 bases outside the gene matches. This CDR3 is CASSSPDRDTDTQYF. In DNA, the CDR3 is TGTGCCAGCAGCTCCCCGGACAGGGACACAGATACGCAGTATTTT.

The chain links TRBV7-9 to TRBJ2-3; 10 bases map to TRBD2. Per the germline V gene, CDR1 is SEHNR and CDR2 is FQNEAQ (reference sequence). With 2 bases clipped from V and 3 bases from J, the junction kept 5 bases outside the gene matches. This CDR3 spans 16 amino acids. CDR3 bases: TGTGCCAGCAGCTTAATCCTAGCGGGAGATACAGATACGCAGTATTTT. It codes for CASSLILAGDTDTQYF. The full variable domain, completed using reference TRBV7-9 and TRBJ2-3, is DTGVSQNPRHKITKRGQNVTFRCDPISEHNRLYWYRQTLGQGPEFLTYFQNEAQLEKSRLLSDRFSAERPKGSFSTLEIQRTEQGDSAMYLCASSLILAGDTDTQYFGPGTRLTVL.

The chain has TRBV6-1 and TRBJ2-3; D unresolved. The CDR3 runs to 16 residues. V was trimmed by 3 bases and J by 5 bases, leaving 18 bases between them. Germline lookup yields CDR1 MNHNS and CDR2 SASEGT. CDR3 in amino acids: CASSEEVTARGDTQYF. CDR3 bases: TGTGCCAGCAGTGAGGAAGTGACTGCTAGAGGAGATACGCAGTATTTT.

CDR3 nucleotide sequence: TGTGCCAGCAGCTCCGACAGCCCTGGGCAAGAGACCCAGTACTTC. Translated, it gives CASSSDSPGQETQYF. The chain employs TRBV7-4 and TRBJ2-5; a possible D gene is TRBD1 (5 bases). Trimming took off 4 bases at V and 2 bases at J, with 14 bases between the two ends. CDR1 and CDR2 (germline): SGHVT, SQSDAQ. The CDR3 totals 15 residues.

This chain joins TRBV11-2 and TRBJ2-1; 9 bases are shared with TRBD2. With 1 base clipped from V and 5 bases from J, the junction kept 3 bases outside the gene matches. The CDR3 contains 15 residues. Germline CDR1 SGHAT, CDR2 FQNNGV. In DNA, the CDR3 is TGTGCCAGCAGCTTAGGATCTAGCGGGAACAATGAGCAGTTCTTC. Its protein product is CASSLGSSGNNEQFF.

The chain combines TRBV28 with TRBJ1-5, with D possibly being TRBD1 (5 bases). The V end lost 5 bases, the J end lost 5 bases, and 10 bases lay between the germline ends. The CDR3 runs 13 residues. Germline assignment: CDR1 MDHEN and CDR2 SYDVKM. Here the CDR3 DNA reads TGTGCCAGCAGTCGTCGGGGGGATCAGCCCCAGCATTTT. This translates into CASSRRGDQPQHF.

This clone was observed a handful of times. The genes are TRBV11-3 and TRBJ2-5; weak D call: TRBD2 (6 bases). The CDR3 totals 15 residues. Germline assignment: CDR1 SGHNT and CDR2 YENEEA. The V and J ends lost 0 bases and 9 bases respectively, with 17 bases between them. DNA for the CDR3: TGTGCCAGCAGCTTAGATCAGGCTAGCGCATCGCCCCAGTACTTC. Translated: CASSLDQASASPQYF.

V usage is TRBV11-2 and J usage is TRBJ1-2, with D uncertain. The germline V gene encodes CDR1 SGHAT and CDR2 FQNNGV. V shed 8 bases and J shed 2 bases, with 18 bases lying between them. This CDR3 is 15 amino acids long. The CDR3 is CASSTEPPANYGYTF. In DNA form, the CDR3 reads TGTGCCAGCTCCACGGAGCCCCCGGCCAACTATGGCTACACCTTC.

The chain uses TRBV6-4 and TRBJ2-1, with 11 bases fitting TRBD2. The V gene's germline CDR1 is MRHNA and CDR2 SNTAGT. CDR3 size: 18 residues. Trimming removed 3 bases from V and 0 bases from J; junction bases left unmatched: 7. The CDR3 region has the DNA TGTGCCAGCAGTGAAACTAGCGGGAGTCTTAGCTCCTACAATGAGCAGTTCTTC. Protein sequence: CASSETSGSLSSYNEQFF.

The J gene is TRBJ1-2, the V gene TRBV5-6; D is possibly TRBD1 (6 bases). V was cut by 0 bases and J by 1 base, with 16 bases left in between. CDR1 and CDR2 from the germline V gene are SGHDT and YYEEEE. The CDR3 runs to 17 residues. The CDR3 sequence is CASSLGWGLLNNYGYTF. The CDR3 nucleotides read TGTGCCAGCAGCTTGGGGTGGGGGCTCCTCAATAACTATGGCTACACCTTC.

This chain joins TRBV27 and TRBJ2-5; 10 bases map to TRBD1. Germline-derived CDR1 and CDR2 are MNHEY and SMNVEV (reference sequence). The length of the CDR3 is 17 residues. The ends lost 3 bases at V and 2 bases at J; junction bases unmatched: 9. The CDR3 reads CASSLTGGGRWQETQYF. The CDR3, as DNA: TGTGCCAGCAGTTTGACAGGGGGCGGGCGGTGGCAAGAGACCCAGTACTTC.

This chain joins TRBV9 and TRBJ2-1, with TRBD2 matching 7 bases. The CDR3 totals 17 residues. J lost 2 bases, V lost 4 bases, and 12 bases had no gene match. Germline CDR1 is SGDLS and CDR2 is YYNGEE. CDR3 bases: TGTGCCAGCAGCCGGCCGCTGCCTAGCGGAGCCTACAATGAGCAGTTCTTC. Its protein product is CASSRPLPSGAYNEQFF.

This clone occurred once. The chain is built from TRBV4-3 and TRBJ2-1; tentative D call: TRBD2 (5 bases). The germline V and J ends were trimmed by 4 bases and 7 bases, with 20 bases remaining between them. This CDR3 has 16 amino acids. Germline V gene sequence: CDR1 LGHNA, CDR2 YSLEER. The CDR3: CASSPPVLGFSNEQFF. For the CDR3, the DNA is TGCGCCAGCAGCCCCCCGGTACTAGGGTTTTCGAATGAGCAGTTCTTC.